These 7 T cell receptor beta chains were sequenced from one sample in a study of cytomegalovirus exposure and HLA in healthy donors. Here immunoSEQ multiplex PCR was the method, and the copy in TCRdb shows in-frame clones only, minus some. The sample shows some 65,000 clones, approximately 96% of them seen only once. Source material: PBMCs. All receptors come from a man younger than 30 in good health and CMV-seronegative.

V is TRBV30 and J is TRBJ2-1; perhaps TRBD2 as D (5 bases). The CDR3 covers 14 residues. The V and J ends lost 4 bases and 4 bases respectively, with 14 bases between them. The germline CDR1 and CDR2 sequences are GTSNPN and SVGIG (reference sequence). The CDR3 DNA reads TGTGCCTGGATGGTCCCACCGGGGTACAATGAGCAGTTCTTC. It is translated as CAWMVPPGYNEQFF.

The chain combines TRBV30 with TRBJ2-7; tentative D call: TRBD2 (5 bases). The V gene's germline CDR1 is GTSNPN and CDR2 SVGIG (reference sequence). The CDR3 is made up of 11 amino acids. V shed 5 bases and J shed 3 bases, with 8 bases lying between them. In DNA, the CDR3 is TGTGCCTGGGACCGGGACTACGAGCAGTACTTC. Protein sequence: CAWDRDYEQYF.

The chain employs TRBV5-1 and TRBJ2-1, with TRBD2 matching 10 bases. Germline CDR1 SGHRS, CDR2 YFSETQ. This CDR3 contains 12 residues. V shed 4 bases, J shed 14 bases, and the junction held 6 bases outside the gene matches. CDR3 in DNA: TGCGCCAGCAGCCAAACTAGCGGGGAAGAGTTCTTC. It yields the protein CASSQTSGEEFF.

This chain joins TRBV7-9 and TRBJ1-1; no clear D. From germline, CDR1 is SEHNR and CDR2 FQNEAQ (reference sequence). This CDR3 is 14 amino acids long. V was trimmed by 1 base and J by 1 base, leaving 7 bases between them. The CDR3 nucleotides read TGTGCCAGCAGCTTAGTCGGGGAGAACACTGAAGCTTTCTTT. Amino acids: CASSLVGENTEAFF.

This clone was detected once. This rearrangement joins TRBV4-1 to TRBJ2-7, with D tentatively TRBD2 (6 bases). CDR1 and CDR2 from the germline V gene are MGHRA and YSYEKL. Trimming took off 3 bases at V and 2 bases at J, with 11 bases between the two ends. The CDR3 sequence is 14 residues long. This CDR3 is CASSHPGVAYEQYF. The DNA of the CDR3 is TGCGCCAGCAGCCATCCGGGAGTTGCCTACGAGCAGTACTTC.

V and J are TRBV6-5 and TRBJ2-7; 7 nucleotides line up with TRBD1. V was clipped by 5 bases and J by 0 bases; unmatched bases: 4. This CDR3 is built from 14 residues. Germline values: CDR1 MNHEY, CDR2 SVGAGI. CDR3: CASSRQGSSYEQYF. CDR3 bases: TGTGCCAGCAGTAGACAGGGTAGCTCCTACGAGCAGTACTTC.

The chain links TRBV11-2 to TRBJ2-1; 7 bases match TRBD2. CDR1 is SGHAT, CDR2 FQNNGV, per germline. The CDR3 has 16 amino acids. Trimming at V came to 5 bases and at J to 0 bases, leaving 7 bases not matched to a gene. CDR3 in amino acids: CASSRSGGSSYNEQFF. CDR3 in DNA: TGTGCCAGCAGCCGCTCGGGGGGTAGCTCCTACAATGAGCAGTTCTTC. Complete variable domain (other parts from reference TRBV11-2 and TRBJ2-1): EAGVAQSPRYKIIEKRQSVAFWCNPISGHATLYWYQQILGQGPKLLIQFQNNGVVDDSQLPKDRFSAERLKGVDSTLKIQPAKLEDSAVYLCASSRSGGSSYNEQFFGPGTRLTVL.